The 12 T cell receptor beta chains reported below all come from one sample, sequenced in a study of T cells expressing NK-cell markers. Each CDR3 protein gets one entry in TCRdb, which reprocessed the 5' RACE reads and gives no DNA. Its table lists some 440,000 distinct CDR3 sequences. Material for sequencing was blood T cells: a sorted CD56 or NKG2C T cell subset, CD4+ or CD8+ T cells, or bulk PBMC T cells (not recorded which). The source is a woman aged 50 to 60 in good health.

The rearrangement links TRBV5-5 to TRBJ2-3; the TCRdb D gene call, TRBD2, has no DNA to confirm it. Germline CDR1 is SGHKS and CDR2 is YYEKEE (reference sequence). The CDR3 contains 16 residues. The CDR3 reads CASRLRGGLSTDTQYF. Based on the CDR3 plus reference TRBV5-5 and TRBJ2-3, the full variable domain is DAGVTQSPTHLIKTRGQQVTLRCSPISGHKSVSWYQQVLGQGPQFIFQYYEKEERGRGNFPDRFSARQFPNYSSELNVNALLLGDSALYLCASRLRGGLSTDTQYFGPGTRLTVL.

The genes are TRBV9 and TRBJ2-3; with no DNA, the TCRdb D assignment of TRBD1 cannot be verified. This CDR3 has 16 residues. Looked up from germline, CDR1 is SGDLS and CDR2 is YYNGEE. The CDR3 loop is CASSPRGTGRTDTQYF.

This chain links TRBV7-8 with TRBJ1-5; TCRdb lists TRBD1, though no DNA is available to test this call. Germline CDR1 and CDR2: SGHVS and FQNEAQ. The CDR3 is made up of 16 amino acids. Here the CDR3 reads CASSKTRGGDNQPQHF.

J is TRBJ2-7 and V is TRBV20-1; TCRdb gives TRBD2 as the D gene, but with no DNA this cannot be confirmed. This CDR3 is 15 amino acids long. Germline-derived CDR1 and CDR2 are DFQATT and SNEGSKA (reference sequence). The CDR3 here is CSASPTSGRGNGQYF.

The chain uses TRBV20-1 and TRBJ2-1; TCRdb names TRBD2, which stays unverified in the absence of DNA. The CDR3 runs to 13 residues. Germline assignment: CDR1 DFQATT and CDR2 SNEGSKA (reference sequence). CDR3: CSARGHREGEQFF.

This sequence joins TRBV7-6 and TRBJ2-5; the TRBD1 assignment by TCRdb is unverifiable without DNA. The CDR3 is made up of 14 amino acids. CDR1 is SGHVS, CDR2 FNYEAQ, per germline. CDR3 amino acids: CASSSPLVSQTQYF.

The V call is TRBV5-1, the J call TRBJ1-2; no DNA is available, so the TRBD1 call from TCRdb remains unchecked. Germline V CDR1 and CDR2: SGHRS, YFSETQ. The CDR3 consists of 15 residues. CDR3 loop: CASRQTGSEDYGYTF.

V is TRBV24-1 and J is TRBJ1-5; the D call from TCRdb, TRBD1, cannot be confirmed without DNA. From germline, CDR1 is KGHDR and CDR2 SFDVKD. This CDR3 has 15 residues. The CDR3 here is CATSGATGAGQPQHF.

The gene calls are TRBV29-1 and TRBJ2-7; TCRdb selects TRBD2, and the lack of DNA leaves this call unchecked. Germline CDR1 reads SQVTM; CDR2 reads ANQGSEA. The CDR3 consists of 16 residues. The CDR3 here is CSVEAGSGLSSYEQYF.

The chain links TRBV5-1 to TRBJ2-1; without DNA, the TCRdb call of TRBD1 cannot be checked. The germline V gene has CDR1 SGHRS and CDR2 YFSETQ. The CDR3 covers 16 residues. CDR3 protein: CASRNRGQGLYNEQFF.

The chain links TRBV5-1 to TRBJ2-2. Germline CDR1 SGHRS, CDR2 YFSETQ. The CDR3 is 15 residues long. Here the CDR3 reads CASSWGTANTGELFF. The full variable domain, completed using reference TRBV5-1 and TRBJ2-2, is KAGVTQTPRYLIKTRGQQVTLSCSPISGHRSVSWYQQTPGQGLQFLFEYFSETQRNKGNFPGRFSGRQFSNSRSEMNVSTLELGDSALYLCASSWGTANTGELFFGEGSRLTVL.

The V and J genes are TRBV10-3 and TRBJ1-2. Looked up from germline, CDR1 is ENHRY and CDR2 is SYGVKD. This CDR3 has 12 residues. CDR3 protein: CAIKTASEGYTF.